Listed here is a single T cell receptor (beta chain). The sample belongs to a study of T cells in Graves' hyperthyroidism and ophthalmopathy. V was clipped by 8 bases and J by 7 bases; unmatched bases: 12. Germline-derived CDR1 and CDR2 are MGHDK and SYGVNS. CDR3 length: 14 residues. TCR beta CDR3 regions were amplified from RNA. First-round RT-PCR targeting the TCR CDR3 was performed with the HTBI primer set. From the multiplex PCR reads, TCRdb called clonotypes with MiXCR, one entry per CDR3 protein. The sample lists some 550,000 distinct CDR3 sequences; around 15% were seen once. The receptor's source is a woman in her thirties or forties with Graves' ophthalmopathy. The chain uses TRBV25-1 and TRBJ2-7, with 9 bases matching TRBD1. The sequenced material came from blood. This CDR3 reads CASRSTQGALEQYF. The CDR3 coding sequence is TGTGCCAGCCGATCTACACAGGGGGCTCTTGAGCAGTACTTC.